This TCR beta chain was identified in a study of blood T cells in healthy people across ages. PCR was performed a second time for roughly 7 to 11 cycles using a sample-barcoded 5' primer and a J-beta primer mix. TCRdb independently ran MiXCR on the 5' RACE reads; one entry per CDR3 protein. The repertoire holds roughly 1,800,000 distinct CDR3 sequences, with around 50% as singletons. The CDR3 loop spans 12 amino acids. V lost 11 bases, J lost 4 bases, and 13 bases lay in between. CDR1 and CDR2 (germline): SGHTA, FQGNSA. Donors each provided ten milliliters of peripheral blood. This clonotype turned up a few times.

The receptor's source is a woman aged 40 to 55 in good health. V usage is TRBV7-2 and J usage is TRBJ2-3, with a weak D call TRBD2 (6 bases). Sequencing input: blood. The CDR3 nucleotides are TGTGCCTCCGGAGGGTACTCAGATACGCAGTATTTT. Its translation is CASGGYSDTQYF.